A single T cell receptor (beta chain) is shown here with its context. Its antigen is still unknown. These data belong to a study of shared clonotypes between healthy human individuals. Study in general: With ages of 18 to 49, the donors were two women and a few men. Each donor's CD4 naive and CD4 memory cells filled three plates apiece, CD8 naive two, and CD8 memory one.

Per the study methods: Because ImmunoSEQ provided only junction sequences with no quality scores, the filtering differed. TCRdb's copy holds only in-frame clones and misses some; the assay was immunoSEQ multiplex PCR. The V and J calls and the clone size are those of that table, but D and trimming were determined from the DNA. The sample carries 1,100,000 or so clones, roughly 74% recorded once. Trimming took 6 bases from V and 6 from J, leaving 23 bases between them. This CDR3 is built from 17 residues. Germline CDR1 is SNHLY and CDR2 is FYNNEI. Findings and limits, study-wide: The expectation was that sequencing depth would affect clonotype sharing among donors.

The receptor comes from a man aged 18 to 29 in good health. Some clones in this sample may be carry-over from other donors' samples. The V gene is TRBV2, the J gene TRBJ2-2; weak D call: TRBD2 (5 bases). The sequenced material came from memory CD4+ T cells from PBMCs. The subset here: CD45RA-negative fraction. CDR3 sequence reads: CASSGGGAIGKAGELFF. The CDR3 region has the DNA TGTGCCAGCAGCGGCGGAGGTGCCATTGGGAAGGCCGGGGAGCTGTTTTTT.